The following is a T cell receptor beta chain sequence with its context. The antigen it binds to is not known. Qualities for individual bases were not recorded, and no much larger clone is one base off. The protocol used for the library was the immunoSEQ multiplex PCR assay. An external provider performed TCRbeta CDR3 sequencing as a commercial service. The paper's processing steps were these. The analyses used productive nucleotide sequences together with amino acid sequences obtained by in silico translation. Diversity was measured with Renyi entropy across alpha values, using the median of 200 repeated subsamples to equalise sample size. The distance between each pair of repertoires was calculated as one minus the Chao-modified Jaccard index, which corrects for under-sampling, and this distance was used for clustering. Frequency-weighted overlap with synovial clonotypes was computed over 200 sample sizes, 200 draws without replacement each, and reported at the smaller sample's size. TCRdb holds this immuneACCESS table with in-frame rearrangements only. Some clones are missing; in checked studies, unresolved V genes explain under half, and the rest has no known cause. V and J calls plus clone size are reproduced from that table; the DNA served to infer D and trimming. The sample profile shows 25,000 to 35,000 clones; just under 95% of them were found once. Of the sample, about 3% falls within the top ten clones.

The data were taken from a study of circulating and synovial CD4+ cells in juvenile arthritis (TCRdb year 2014). Concerning the study at large: TCRbeta CDR3 repertoires of circulating HLA-DR+ CD4 T cells, bulk blood CD4 T cells and synovial CD4 T cells were compared within each patient. Repertoire sequencing aimed to confirm that a circulating synovial-like CD4 T cell subset was enriched in synovial clonotypes.

The study at large found these results: Because T cell genome counts differed by at least an order of magnitude between CPL and bulk blood CD4 samples, sample-size effects were addressed. Because overlap with synovium was found to increase with sequencing depth, the full repertoire overlap was likely underestimated by the measured shared-clonotype fractions. Synovial and circulating pathogenic-like lymphocyte repertoires were less diverse than bulk blood CD4 repertoires, with some CPL samples as oligoclonal as synovium. Circulating pathogenic-like lymphocytes clustered together with synovial T cells and shared a substantially larger fraction of CDR3 sequences with synovium than bulk blood did. Traditional Vbeta family usage analysis did not detect the difference between circulating pathogenic-like lymphocytes and bulk blood T cells.

CDR3 length: 12 amino acids, cysteine to phenylalanine. The retained sequence is limited to the CDR3, 36 bases, with the frame set at the first base. CDR1 and CDR2, per the germline V gene, are MNHNS and SASEGT. The sequenced samples were obtained from patients with active juvenile idiopathic arthritis. Cells were sorted immediately after thawing, with dead cells excluded using Live/Dead Fixable Near-IR Stain. The rearranged segments are TRBV6-1 and TRBJ2-5; matching of 5 bases hints at TRBD1 as the D gene. TRBJ2-7 explains the end of the DNA better; the J call may be wrong. The material sequenced was CD4+ T cells from blood. This clonotype was obtained from a human donor with juvenile idiopathic arthritis. The nucleotides read TGTGCCAGCAACCGAAGACAGTACGAGCAGTACTTC. This encodes CASNRRQYEQYF.